Shown below are 10 T cell receptor beta chains from a single sample sequenced in a study of T cells after yellow fever vaccination. TCRdb fed the 5' RACE reads into MiXCR, producing one record per CDR3 protein. The sample lists about 120,000 distinct CDR3 sequences, about 7% occurring once. Sequencing was performed on CD4+ T cells sorted from PBMCs, taken around 45 days after the first yellow fever vaccination. These receptor sequences come from a man younger than 30 who received the YFV17D yellow fever vaccine.

This clonotype was found a few times. This chain uses TRBV3-1 with TRBJ2-2, with D possibly TRBD2 on 6 matching bases. This CDR3 is 14 amino acids long. V was trimmed by 4 bases and J by 0 bases, leaving 6 bases between them. Germline V CDR1 and CDR2: LGHDT, YNNKEL (reference sequence). The CDR3 here is CASSPGANTGELFF. CDR3 nucleotide sequence: TGTGCCAGCAGCCCGGGGGCGAACACCGGGGAGCTGTTTTTT.

This clonotype was seen ten or more times. Written as DNA, the CDR3 is TGTGCCAGCTCCTTCACAGGGGAGACCCAGTACTTC. Translation gives CASSFTGETQYF. The V and J genes are TRBV2 and TRBJ2-5, with D perhaps matching TRBD1 (6 bases). CDR1 SNHLY and CDR2 FYNNEI come from the germline V gene. Trimming removed 8 bases from V and 5 bases from J, with 12 bases in between. The CDR3 totals 12 residues.

Only a few counts were recorded for this clonotype. The CDR3 loop is CASSVAAGLAQETQYF. As DNA, the CDR3 is TGTGCCAGCAGCGTAGCGGCAGGATTGGCCCAAGAGACCCAGTACTTC. This chain connects TRBV9 to TRBJ2-5; D is uncertain. The CDR3 sequence is 16 residues long. From germline, CDR1 is SGDLS and CDR2 YYNGEE. Trimming removed 0 bases at V and 1 base at J, with 13 bases between.

This clonotype was recorded a few times. The chain carries TRBV6-2 or TRBV6-3 and TRBJ1-6, with 9 positions matching TRBD1. The CDR3 is 20 residues long. V lost 7 bases to trimming and J lost 6 bases; unmatched junction nucleotides: 22. Germline V lookup: CDR1 MNHEY, CDR2 SVGEGT. CDR3 loop: CASNGGRKPQGARVNSPLHF. The CDR3 DNA sequence: TGTGCCAGCAACGGAGGACGAAAACCACAGGGGGCGCGGGTTAATTCACCCCTCCACTTT.

The sample holds many counts of this clonotype. The chain recombines TRBV7-8 with TRBJ2-5; D is possibly TRBD1 (5 bases). The CDR3 is 17 amino acids. The germline gives CDR1 SGHVS, CDR2 FQNEAQ. V lost 2 bases, J lost 4 bases, and 20 bases lay in between. CDR3 sequence: CASSLRSSVRAGETQYF. The DNA of the CDR3 is TGTGCCAGCAGCTTACGTTCTTCCGTCAGGGCAGGAGAGACCCAGTACTTC. The whole variable domain, remainder taken from reference TRBV7-8 and TRBJ2-5, is GAGVSQSPRYKVAKRGQDVALRCDPISGHVSLFWYQQALGQGPEFLTYFQNEAQLDKSGLPSDRFFAERPEGSVSTLKIQRTQQEDSAVYLCASSLRSSVRAGETQYFGPGTRLLVL.

This clonotype was seen more than once but under ten times. This chain connects TRBV5-1 to TRBJ2-3; D perhaps matches TRBD2 (5 bases). Germline values: CDR1 SGHRS, CDR2 YFSETQ. V was pared by 5 bases and J by 4 bases, with 14 bases between. The CDR3 contains 14 residues. The CDR3 region has the DNA TGCGCCAGCAGTCTCTATTTTAGCGCAGATACGCAGTATTTT. This sequence encodes CASSLYFSADTQYF.

In regard to this clonotype: A read error is possible here, since a much larger clone lies one base away. The chain recombines TRBV7-9 with TRBJ2-1, with TRBD1 identical over 10 bases. The CDR3 is 17 residues long. Unmatched junction bases numbered 13, after V lost 4 bases and J lost 7 bases. Germline V gene data show CDR1 as SEHNR and CDR2 as FQNEAQ (reference sequence). CDR3 protein: CASSSPGQGIGSNEQFF. The CDR3 DNA follows: TGTGCCAGCAGCTCACCGGGACAGGGGATAGGTAGTAATGAGCAGTTCTTC. Supplemented by reference TRBV7-9 and TRBJ2-1, the full variable domain reads DTGVSQNPRHKITKRGQNVTFRCDPISEHNRLYWYRQTLGQGPEFLTYFQNEAQLEKSRLLSDRFSAERPKGSFSTLEIQRTEQGDSAMYLCASSSPGQGIGSNEQFFGPGTRLTVL.

The table lists this clonotype with many counts. The chain carries TRBV20-1 and TRBJ1-6; 9 nucleotides align to TRBD1. The length of the CDR3 is 13 residues. The germline CDR1 and CDR2 sequences are DFQATT and SNEGSKA (reference sequence). The ends lost 5 bases at V and 10 bases at J; junction bases unmatched: 6. CDR3 in amino acids: CSAADRGKSPLHF. CDR3 in DNA: TGCAGTGCTGCAGACAGGGGGAAATCACCCCTCCACTTT.

In this sample, this clonotype turned up many times. V and J are TRBV6-1 and TRBJ1-4, with 11 bases lining up with TRBD1. The CDR3 is 14 amino acids. Germline values: CDR1 MNHNS, CDR2 SASEGT. Unmatched junction bases numbered 3, after V lost 6 bases and J lost 6 bases. The CDR3 DNA follows: TGTGCCAGCAGCCGGACAGGGGGCGATGAAAAACTGTTTTTT. This codes for CASSRTGGDEKLFF.

On this clonotype: An end of the junction differs from the germline gene, which may be a read error. The rearrangement joins TRBV30 to TRBJ2-4; 9 nucleotides agree with TRBD1. The CDR3 totals 18 residues. The germline V gene has CDR1 GTSNPN and CDR2 SVGIG (reference sequence). CDR3 amino acids: CAWSAGQGDFPAKNIQYF. Here the CDR3 DNA reads TGTGCATGGAGTGCGGGACAGGGCGACTTCCCTGCCAAAAACATTCAGTACTTC.